The 5 T cell receptor beta chains presented below share a single source sample, sequenced in a study of T-cell memory formation after mild COVID-19. TCRdb re-called the 5' RACE reads through MiXCR, storing one row per CDR3 protein. The data hold 400,000 to 500,000 distinct CDR3 sequences, with approximately 20% observed a single time. The sample comprised PBMCs or a T cell subset sorted from them (not recorded which). All receptors come from an adult woman who had mild COVID-19 (a few samples of this study predate the infection). Cell type and time point are not known.

This chain joins TRBV29-1 and TRBJ1-1; D remains unclear. Looked up from germline, CDR1 is SQVTM and CDR2 is ANQGSEA. The germline V and J ends were trimmed by 6 bases and 6 bases, with 8 bases remaining between them. The CDR3 runs to 10 residues. This CDR3 reads CSVADSEAFF. CDR3 sequence (DNA): TGCAGCGTCGCCGACTCTGAAGCTTTCTTT.

This rearrangement joins TRBV10-3 to TRBJ2-1, with D possibly TRBD1 on 5 matching bases. V was clipped by 6 bases and J by 10 bases, with 10 bases between them. From germline, CDR1 is ENHRY and CDR2 SYGVKD. CDR3 length equals 11 residues. In DNA, the CDR3 is TGTGCCATCAGCCAGGGTGACGAGCAGTTCTTC. It translates to CAISQGDEQFF.

This clonotype was found once. The gene calls are TRBV12-3 or TRBV12-4 and TRBJ1-3, with 7 bases aligning to TRBD1. V dropped 6 bases and J dropped 0; count of bases not matched to a gene: 8. CDR3 size: 16 residues. The CDR3 reads CASSPDRTFSGNTIYF. CDR3 coding DNA: TGTGCCAGCAGCCCGGACAGGACGTTCTCTGGAAACACCATATATTTT.

The rearrangement joins TRBV3-1 to TRBJ2-2; D remains ambiguous. The CDR3 totals 12 residues. The V end was cut by 8 bases, the J end by 6 bases, with 10 bases between. The germline V gene encodes CDR1 LGHDT and CDR2 YNNKEL (reference sequence). CDR3 nucleotide sequence: TGTGCCAGCCGCGACGTACCCGGGGAGCTGTTTTTT. It is translated as CASRDVPGELFF.

This clonotype appeared a single time. This chain connects TRBV4-1 to TRBJ2-4; tentative D call: TRBD1 (5 bases). Germline CDR1 and CDR2: MGHRA and YSYEKL. This CDR3 is built from 15 residues. The ends were cut back, 3 bases at V and 9 bases at J, with 18 bases in the middle. Here the CDR3 DNA reads TGCGCCAGCAGCCAGGCTCAGGGCTCCGGCGGCATTCAGTACTTC. Its protein is CASSQAQGSGGIQYF.